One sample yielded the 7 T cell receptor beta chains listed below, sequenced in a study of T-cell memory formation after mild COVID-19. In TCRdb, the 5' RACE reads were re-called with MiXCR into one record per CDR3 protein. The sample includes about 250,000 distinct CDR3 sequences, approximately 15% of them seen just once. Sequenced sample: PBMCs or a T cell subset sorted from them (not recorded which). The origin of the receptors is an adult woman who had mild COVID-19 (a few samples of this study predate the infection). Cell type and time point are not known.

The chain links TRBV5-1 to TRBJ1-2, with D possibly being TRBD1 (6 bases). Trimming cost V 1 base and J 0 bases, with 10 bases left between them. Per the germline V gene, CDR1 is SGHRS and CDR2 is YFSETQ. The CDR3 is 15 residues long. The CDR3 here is CASSLLGGTNYGYTF. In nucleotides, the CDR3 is TGCGCCAGCAGCTTGCTTGGGGGCACTAACTATGGCTACACCTTC.

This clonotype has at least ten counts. The CDR3 protein is CASSPGGLLYEQYF. CDR3 bases: TGTGCCAGCAGTCCGGGGGGACTTCTATACGAGCAGTACTTC. The chain recombines TRBV12-3 or TRBV12-4 with TRBJ2-7, with TRBD2 matching over 7 bases. This CDR3 is built from 14 residues. V gave up 5 bases and J gave up 4 bases; unmatched junction bases: 8.

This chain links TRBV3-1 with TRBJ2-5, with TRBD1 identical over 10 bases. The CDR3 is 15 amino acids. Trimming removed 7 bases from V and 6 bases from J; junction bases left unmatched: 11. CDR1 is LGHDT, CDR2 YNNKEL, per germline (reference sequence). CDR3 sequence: CASTLGDRGYKTQYF. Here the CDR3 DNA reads TGTGCCAGCACCCTAGGGGACAGGGGTTACAAGACCCAGTACTTC.

CDR3 sequence: CASSQDIGSPGELFF. The CDR3 region has the DNA TGCGCCAGCAGCCAAGATATTGGAAGCCCCGGGGAGCTGTTTTTT. The chain joins TRBV4-1 to TRBJ2-2; no clear D. Germline assignment: CDR1 MGHRA and CDR2 YSYEKL. V lost 0 bases to trimming and J lost 6 bases, with 11 bases between them. The CDR3 totals 15 residues.

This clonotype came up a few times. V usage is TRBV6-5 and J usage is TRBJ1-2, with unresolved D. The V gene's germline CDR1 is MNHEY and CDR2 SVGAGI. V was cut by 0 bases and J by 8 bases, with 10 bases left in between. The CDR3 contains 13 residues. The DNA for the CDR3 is TGTGCCAGCAGTTACTCCGGGTTGGGCGGCTACACCTTC. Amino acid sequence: CASSYSGLGGYTF.

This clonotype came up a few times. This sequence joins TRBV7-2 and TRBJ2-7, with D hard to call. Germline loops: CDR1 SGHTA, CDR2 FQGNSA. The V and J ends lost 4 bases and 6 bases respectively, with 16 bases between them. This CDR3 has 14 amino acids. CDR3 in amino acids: CASSSDGYLREQYF. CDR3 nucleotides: TGTGCCAGCAGCTCAGATGGCTACCTTCGCGAGCAGTACTTC.

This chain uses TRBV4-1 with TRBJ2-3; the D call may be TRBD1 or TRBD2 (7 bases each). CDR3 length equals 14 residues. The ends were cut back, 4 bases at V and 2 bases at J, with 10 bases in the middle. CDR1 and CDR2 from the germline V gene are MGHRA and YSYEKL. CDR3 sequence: CASSPGGATDTQYF. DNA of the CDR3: TGCGCCAGCAGCCCAGGGGGGGCCACAGATACGCAGTATTTT.